This TCR beta chain was recovered during a study of cytomegalovirus exposure and HLA in healthy donors. Study-wide findings and caveats: The authors enumerated 164 TCR beta chains as linked to cytomegalovirus. Sequencing depth across donors, presence/absence analyses assumed, was roughly uniform. Earlier analysis found most TCR beta V segments productive about 87% or about 30% of the time. Exclusion applied to some V segments, including TRBV6-2 and TRBV6-3, as they were indistinguishable.

As for this clone: Its matching antigen is unknown.

The CDR3 has 11 residues. With 7 bases removed from V and 2 bases from J, the gap between germline ends came to 7 bases. Germline V CDR1 and CDR2: SQVTM, ANQGSEA. PCR involved 60 Vbeta and 13 Jbeta primers. Repertoires were generated with immunoSEQ multiplex PCR, while TCRdb's copy carries only in-frame clones and drops some. The sample has some 150,000 clones; around 80% are singletons. The receptor's source is a middle-aged woman in good health and CMV-seropositive. This chain connects TRBV29-1 to TRBJ2-3, with D possibly being TRBD1 (5 bases). The source material was PBMCs. The CDR3 DNA follows: TGCAGCGCAGGGAACACAGATACGCAGTATTTT. Translation gives CSAGNTDTQYF.